What follows describes a single T cell receptor beta chain. The sample originates from a study of blood T cell repertoires in COVID-19. Study overall: Acute and convalescent COVID-19 specimens originated in the United States, Italy and Spain.

This CDR3 contains 13 residues. Germline-derived CDR1 and CDR2 are GTSNPN and SVGIG (reference sequence). V was pared by 2 bases and J by 6 bases, with 5 bases of the junction left unmatched. Repertoires were generated with immunoSEQ multiplex PCR, while TCRdb's copy carries only in-frame clones and drops some. The sample consists of about 380,000 clones, about 88% of them appearing once. Enrollees, about 18 to 100 years old, lived in approximately 24 US areas. Cohort allocation depended upon clinical history that participants reported. The chain is built from TRBV30 and TRBJ2-5; 8 bases are a match to TRBD2. The source of this sequence is a woman in her late teens or twenties who had recovered from COVID-19. Material: PBMCs or T cells enriched from blood (not recorded which). CDR3 coding DNA: TGTGCCTGGAGTCCCGGGGGGGCGCAGACCCAGTACTTC. It specifies CAWSPGGAQTQYF.